Below, 6 T cell receptor beta chains from the same sample are listed, as sequenced in a study of prognosis after radiotherapy for stage I lung cancer. Two-round multiplex PCR amplified TCR beta CDR3 from genomic DNA. Amplification in first-round PCR relied on primers specific to each TRBV and TRBJ gene. TCRdb processed the multiplex PCR reads anew with MiXCR; each CDR3 protein has one entry. Of fewer than 20,000 distinct CDR3 sequences detected, approximately 45% appear once; the ten largest clones hold around 44%. This specimen consisted of PBMCs, obtained before or after stereotactic body radiation therapy (not recorded which). The receptors originated from a donor over 45 with non-small cell lung cancer.

This clonotype was seen ten or more times. The chain links TRBV5-8 to TRBJ1-4, with 8 nucleotides matching TRBD1. The CDR3 extends over 15 amino acids. The germline gives CDR1 SGHTS, CDR2 YDEGEE. Losses at the gene ends were 5 bases for V and 4 bases for J; bases not matched to a gene: 7. In nucleotides, the CDR3 is TGTGCCAGCAGTTTCCCGGGACAGGATAATGAAAAACTGTTTTTT. Encoded protein: CASSFPGQDNEKLFF.

V and J are TRBV24-1 and TRBJ1-4, with 10 bases matching TRBD1. Germline assignment: CDR1 KGHDR and CDR2 SFDVKD. The CDR3 length is 20 residues. V lost 3 bases, J lost 0 bases, and 12 bases stayed unmatched. CDR3 sequence: CATSDAPGQGITATNEKLFF. Written as DNA, the CDR3 is TGTGCCACCAGTGATGCTCCGGGACAGGGGATTACAGCAACTAATGAAAAACTGTTTTTT.

V usage is TRBV6-5 and J usage is TRBJ2-1; D call uncertain. V shed 0 bases and J shed 9 bases, with 15 bases lying between them. There are 15 residues in the CDR3. Germline V lookup: CDR1 MNHEY, CDR2 SVGAGI. Here the CDR3 DNA reads TGTGCCAGCAGTTACTCGGGCCCCATCGGTGGTGAGCAGTTCTTC. Amino acid sequence: CASSYSGPIGGEQFF.

J is TRBJ1-2 and V is TRBV6-2 or TRBV6-3, with 8 bases that match TRBD1. Germline CDR1 MNHEY, CDR2 SVGEGT. This CDR3 has 15 residues. After removal of 5 bases from V and 5 bases from J, the junction contained 10 bases not matched to a gene. Here the CDR3 reads CASSIQGAPGYGYTF. CDR3 in DNA: TGTGCCAGCAGTATCCAGGGGGCGCCGGGGTATGGCTACACCTTC.

As for this clonotype: A read error may account for a junction end that differs from germline. V is TRBV6-2 or TRBV6-3 and J is TRBJ1-5; D is uncertain. CDR1 MNHEY and CDR2 SVGEGT come from the germline V gene. The CDR3 totals 13 residues. The chain's CDR3 is CARSYSNGQPQHF. The CDR3 DNA reads TGTGCCAGAAGTTACTCGAATGGTCAGCCCCAGCATTTT.

The genes are TRBV7-3 and TRBJ2-3; 12 bases fit TRBD2. CDR1 and CDR2 (germline): SGHTA, FQGTGA. V lost 5 bases and J lost 6; bases outside the gene matches: 6. The CDR3 covers 15 residues. The CDR3 reads CASSLLAGGIDTQYF. DNA for the CDR3: TGTGCCAGCAGCCTACTAGCGGGAGGTATCGATACGCAGTATTTT. Full variable domain (rest looked up from reference TRBV7-3 and TRBJ2-3): GAGVSQTPSNKVTEKGKYVELRCDPISGHTALYWYRQSLGQGPEFLIYFQGTGAADDSGLPNDRFFAVRPEGSVSTLKIQRTERGDSAVYLCASSLLAGGIDTQYFGPGTRLTVL.